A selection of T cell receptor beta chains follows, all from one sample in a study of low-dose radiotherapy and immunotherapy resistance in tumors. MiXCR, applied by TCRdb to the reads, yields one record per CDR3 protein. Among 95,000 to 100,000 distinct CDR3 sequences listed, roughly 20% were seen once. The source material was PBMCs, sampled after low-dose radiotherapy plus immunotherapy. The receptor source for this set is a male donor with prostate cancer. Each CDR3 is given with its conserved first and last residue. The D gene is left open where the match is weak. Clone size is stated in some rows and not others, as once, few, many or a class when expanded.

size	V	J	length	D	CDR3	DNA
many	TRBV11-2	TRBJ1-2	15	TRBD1	CASSSGLGGMVRYTF	TGTGCCAGCAGCTCTGGTTTAGGGGGCATGGTACGCTACACCTTC
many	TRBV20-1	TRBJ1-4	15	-	CSARGESGVNEKLFF	TGCAGTGCCCGCGGGGAGTCCGGGGTTAATGAAAAACTGTTTTTT
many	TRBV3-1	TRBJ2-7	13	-	CASSQRGELQQYF	TGTGCCAGCAGCCAGAGGGGCGAGCTGCAGCAGTACTTC
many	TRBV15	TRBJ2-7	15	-	CATSSNRAHSYEQYF	TGTGCCACCAGCAGCAACCGGGCCCACTCCTACGAGCAGTACTTC
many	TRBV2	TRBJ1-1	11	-	CASSSTDRAFF	TGTGCCAGCAGTTCGACAGACCGGGCTTTCTTT
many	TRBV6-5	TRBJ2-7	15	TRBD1	CASRYTGTGLYEQYF	TGTGCCAGCAGGTATACCGGGACAGGGCTTTACGAGCAGTACTTC
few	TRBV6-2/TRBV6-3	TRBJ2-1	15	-	CASSPLLGTVGEQFF	TGTGCCAGCAGTCCCTTGCTGGGAACGGTGGGTGAGCAGTTCTTC
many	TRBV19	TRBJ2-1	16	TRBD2	CASSILSGGPYNEQFF	TGTGCCAGTAGTATTCTTAGCGGGGGGCCTTACAATGAGCAGTTCTTC
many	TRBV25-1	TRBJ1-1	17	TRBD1	CASSGGTASPMNTEAFF	TGTGCCAGCAGTGGCGGGACAGCCTCACCTATGAACACTGAAGCTTTCTTT
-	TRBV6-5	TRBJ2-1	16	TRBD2	CASSYSRAGGADEQFF	TGTGCCAGCAGTTACTCGAGAGCGGGGGGGGCGGATGAGCAGTTCTTC
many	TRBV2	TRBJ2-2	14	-	CASTKRSNTGELFF	TGTGCCAGCACGAAGCGGTCGAACACCGGGGAGCTGTTTTTT
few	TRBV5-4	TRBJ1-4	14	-	CASSYQGDYEKLFF	TGTGCCAGCAGCTACCAGGGAGATTATGAAAAACTGTTTTTT
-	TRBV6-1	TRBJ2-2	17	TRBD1	CASSEQTGGAGTGELFF	TGTGCCAGCAGTGAGCAGACAGGGGGCGCGGGAACCGGGGAGCTGTTTTTT
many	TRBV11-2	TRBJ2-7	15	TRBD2	CASSFGGGGGGEQYF	TGTGCCAGCAGCTTCGGTGGGGGGGGTGGGGGCGAGCAGTACTTC
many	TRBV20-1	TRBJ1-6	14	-	CSANRGSYNSPLHF	TGCAGTGCTAATAGGGGGTCCTATAATTCACCCCTCCACTTT
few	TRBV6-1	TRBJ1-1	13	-	CATKRGANTEAFF	TGTGCCACCAAGCGGGGAGCGAACACTGAAGCTTTCTTT
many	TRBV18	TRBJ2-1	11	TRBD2	CASSPGLEGFF	TGTGCCAGCTCACCGGGACTAGAGGGGTTCTTC
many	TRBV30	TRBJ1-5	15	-	CAWSVGGAGNQPQHF	TGTGCCTGGAGTGTAGGAGGGGCTGGCAATCAGCCCCAGCATTTT